The T cell receptor (beta chain) under discussion was sequenced for a study of control samples from healthy donors and cancer patients. Germline V gives CDR1 SGHRS, CDR2 YFSETQ. V lost 6 bases and J lost 4, with 16 bases in between. The length of the CDR3 is 14 residues. The assay was immunoSEQ multiplex PCR, and TCRdb's table has in-frame clones only and misses some. The data show some 150,000 clones, roughly nine tenths seen once. This receptor was identified in a man aged 18-30 years in good health. The source material was blood. This rearrangement joins TRBV5-1 to TRBJ1-2; possibly TRBD1 for D (5 bases). The CDR3, as DNA: TGCGCCAGCAAATCGGGGCAGGGCAGCTATGGCTACACCTTC. Its translation is CASKSGQGSYGYTF. Complete variable domain (other parts from reference TRBV5-1 and TRBJ1-2): KAGVTQTPRYLIKTRGQQVTLSCSPISGHRSVSWYQQTPGQGLQFLFEYFSETQRNKGNFPGRFSGRQFSNSRSEMNVSTLELGDSALYLCASKSGQGSYGYTFGSGTRLTVV.